The rows below give T cell receptor beta chains drawn from one sample of a study of T cells after yellow fever vaccination. TCRdb passed the 5' RACE reads through MiXCR, listing each CDR3 protein once. The sample has about 300,000 distinct CDR3 sequences, 6.8% seen once. Sequencing was performed on PBMCs, taken 45 days after the first yellow fever vaccination. The source is a man between 18 and 29 years old who received the YFV17D yellow fever vaccine. CDR3s include the opening cysteine and the closing phenylalanine or tryptophan.

V: TRBV5-1; J: TRBJ2-1; CDR3: CASSGGPGNEQFF
V: TRBV11-2; J: TRBJ2-1; CDR3: CASSRVGTGANEQFF
V: TRBV7-3; J: TRBJ2-3; CDR3: CATRAGGGPVDTQYF
V: TRBV5-6; J: TRBJ2-5; CDR3: CASRERGDQETQYF
V: TRBV7-8; J: TRBJ2-5; CDR3: CASSKGGGPQYF
V: TRBV12-3/TRBV12-4; J: TRBJ1-1; CDR3: CASTQGRNTEAFF
V: TRBV4-2; J: TRBJ1-2; CDR3: CASSQESGVFYGYTF
V: TRBV18; J: TRBJ1-2; CDR3: CASSRTGLGYGYTF
V: TRBV20-1; J: TRBJ2-2; CDR3: CSARLTASGELFF
V: TRBV12-3/TRBV12-4; J: TRBJ2-2; CDR3: CASGKRGAGGGELFF
V: TRBV12-3/TRBV12-4; J: TRBJ1-2; CDR3: CASRNDRGRGYTF
V: TRBV4-3; J: TRBJ2-1; CDR3: CASSPGTARYNEQFF
V: TRBV7-9; J: TRBJ2-3; CDR3: CASSFRPSGVRNTQYF
V: TRBV20-1; J: TRBJ2-3; CDR3: CSAHAGGPTDTQYF
V: TRBV7-8; J: TRBJ2-1; CDR3: CASSFLPGTGDGFF
V: TRBV20-1; J: TRBJ1-4; CDR3: CSARPAGSANEKLFF
V: TRBV20-1; J: TRBJ2-5; CDR3: CSADRTGQETQYF
V: TRBV19; J: TRBJ2-2; CDR3: CASSLYGGENTGELFF
V: TRBV10-3; J: TRBJ2-1; CDR3: CAISDPKTSGGSSYNEQFF
V: TRBV7-2; J: TRBJ2-2; CDR3: CASSFFGDGELFF
V: TRBV3-1; J: TRBJ2-2; CDR3: CASSATGFATGELFF
V: TRBV12-3/TRBV12-4; J: TRBJ2-2; CDR3: CASSLRPRLATLLPNTGELFF
V: TRBV6-5; J: TRBJ2-3; CDR3: CASSYRTGVSDTQYF
V: TRBV12-3/TRBV12-4; J: TRBJ2-4; CDR3: CASSFATSGVLDIQYF
V: TRBV5-1; J: TRBJ1-1; CDR3: CASSLVQQNTEAFF
V: TRBV13; J: TRBJ1-1; CDR3: CASSLESPGDLNTEAFF
V: TRBV5-4; J: TRBJ2-2; CDR3: CASSLSSGGLNTGELFF
V: TRBV4-1; J: TRBJ2-3; CDR3: CASSQGGLAGGSDTQYF
V: TRBV20-1; J: TRBJ1-2; CDR3: CSARALSPGQGSFGYTF
V: TRBV5-1; J: TRBJ1-1; CDR3: CASSSGTGAFTEAFF
V: TRBV7-3; J: TRBJ2-1; CDR3: CASSLSGAPGGEQFF
V: TRBV12-3/TRBV12-4; J: TRBJ1-1; CDR3: CASRITGGLEAFF
V: TRBV7-9; J: TRBJ1-1; CDR3: CASTGQANTEAFF
V: TRBV12-3/TRBV12-4; J: TRBJ2-2; CDR3: CASTTTKRGLENTGELFF
V: TRBV3-1; J: TRBJ1-1; CDR3: CASSHSDRLAFF
V: TRBV5-1; J: TRBJ2-3; CDR3: CASSLGGRDTQYF
V: TRBV6-1; J: TRBJ2-1; CDR3: CASSSATYNEQFF
V: TRBV20-1; J: TRBJ2-5; CDR3: CSARGGGETQYF
V: TRBV29-1; J: TRBJ2-1; CDR3: CSAHTSGGGSFDNEQFF
V: TRBV19; J: TRBJ2-7; CDR3: CASSIGGYEQYF
V: TRBV2; J: TRBJ1-6; CDR3: CASSEKLWGTVLVSYNSPLHF
V: TRBV7-9; J: TRBJ2-7; CDR3: CASSVTGQNYEQYF
V: TRBV5-1; J: TRBJ1-1; CDR3: CASSRAGMNTEAFF
V: TRBV7-2; J: TRBJ2-7; CDR3: CASSLEGGGPYEQYF
V: TRBV29-1; J: TRBJ2-7; CDR3: CSVALGLSEQYF
V: TRBV18; J: TRBJ2-1; CDR3: CASSPIPAPEQFF
V: TRBV11-1; J: TRBJ2-3; CDR3: CASSRVGTDTQYF
V: TRBV20-1; J: TRBJ1-3; CDR3: CSARDIWEIYF
V: TRBV3-1; J: TRBJ2-1; CDR3: CASSRGLEYNEQFF
V: TRBV5-1; J: TRBJ2-2; CDR3: CASSWGGVSGELFF
V: TRBV5-6; J: TRBJ2-3; CDR3: CASSLVVVADTQYF
V: TRBV5-1; J: TRBJ2-7; CDR3: CASSFSAPTYEQYF
V: TRBV5-1; J: TRBJ1-1; CDR3: CASSLSGAANTEAFF
V: TRBV20-1; J: TRBJ1-6; CDR3: CSARDHTQVDNSPLHF
V: TRBV5-1; J: TRBJ2-7; CDR3: CASGSAGQVFAYEQYF
V: TRBV19; J: TRBJ2-2; CDR3: CASSAPNTGELFF
V: TRBV20-1; J: TRBJ1-1; CDR3: CSARSWGSNTEAFF
V: TRBV7-2; J: TRBJ1-2; CDR3: CASSLLGDLYTF
V: TRBV6-2/TRBV6-3; J: TRBJ2-7; CDR3: CASRQTPGLAEKYF